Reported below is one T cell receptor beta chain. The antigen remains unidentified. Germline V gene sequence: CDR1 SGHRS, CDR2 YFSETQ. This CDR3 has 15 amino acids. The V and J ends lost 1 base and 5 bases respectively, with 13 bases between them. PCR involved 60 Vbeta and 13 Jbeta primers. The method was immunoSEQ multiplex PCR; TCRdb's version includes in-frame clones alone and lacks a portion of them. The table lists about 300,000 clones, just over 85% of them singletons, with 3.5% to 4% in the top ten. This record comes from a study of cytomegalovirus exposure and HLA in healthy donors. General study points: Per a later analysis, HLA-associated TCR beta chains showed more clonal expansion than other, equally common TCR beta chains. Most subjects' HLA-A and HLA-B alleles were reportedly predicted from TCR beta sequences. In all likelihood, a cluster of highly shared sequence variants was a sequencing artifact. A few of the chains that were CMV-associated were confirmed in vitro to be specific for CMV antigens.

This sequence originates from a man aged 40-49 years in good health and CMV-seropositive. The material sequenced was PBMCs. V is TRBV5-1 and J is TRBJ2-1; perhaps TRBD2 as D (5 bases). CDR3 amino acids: CASSLSGSVHNEQFF. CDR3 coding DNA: TGCGCCAGCAGCTTGTCGGGGTCCGTCCACAATGAGCAGTTCTTC. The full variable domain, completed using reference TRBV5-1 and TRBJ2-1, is KAGVTQTPRYLIKTRGQQVTLSCSPISGHRSVSWYQQTPGQGLQFLFEYFSETQRNKGNFPGRFSGRQFSNSRSEMNVSTLELGDSALYLCASSLSGSVHNEQFFGPGTRLTVL.